The source of this T cell receptor (beta chain) is a study of T-cell memory formation after mild COVID-19. Study details: Largely donor-specific sequence clusters came from a couple of donors. Study results and limitations: CD8+ contracting clones occupied EMRA, while CD4+ ones occupied mainly CM and EM. The finding that pre-infection memory included some responding clones suggested that cross-reactive memory joined.

5'RACE primed at constant segments yielded TCR alpha and TCR beta cDNA libraries bearing sample barcodes and UMIs. A single record per CDR3 protein comes from TCRdb applying MiXCR to the 5' RACE reads. The sample lists approximately 260,000 distinct CDR3 sequences, roughly 18% seen once, with 20% to 25% in the top ten. This clonotype occurred many times. As yet, its antigen is unknown. The germline V gene has CDR1 MNHEY and CDR2 SVGEGT. The germline V and J ends were trimmed by 5 bases and 0 bases, with 14 bases remaining between them. This CDR3 region has 16 residues. Sequenced input: PBMCs or a T cell subset sorted from them (not recorded which). The chain joins TRBV6-2 or TRBV6-3 to TRBJ1-3; D perhaps matches TRBD1 (6 bases). The receptor comes from a man aged 18 to 30 who had mild COVID-19 (a few samples of this study predate the infection). Cell type and time point are not known. CDR3 loop: CASSNRQDVSGNTIYF. In DNA, the CDR3 is TGTGCCAGCAGTAACCGACAGGACGTCTCTGGAAACACCATATATTTT.